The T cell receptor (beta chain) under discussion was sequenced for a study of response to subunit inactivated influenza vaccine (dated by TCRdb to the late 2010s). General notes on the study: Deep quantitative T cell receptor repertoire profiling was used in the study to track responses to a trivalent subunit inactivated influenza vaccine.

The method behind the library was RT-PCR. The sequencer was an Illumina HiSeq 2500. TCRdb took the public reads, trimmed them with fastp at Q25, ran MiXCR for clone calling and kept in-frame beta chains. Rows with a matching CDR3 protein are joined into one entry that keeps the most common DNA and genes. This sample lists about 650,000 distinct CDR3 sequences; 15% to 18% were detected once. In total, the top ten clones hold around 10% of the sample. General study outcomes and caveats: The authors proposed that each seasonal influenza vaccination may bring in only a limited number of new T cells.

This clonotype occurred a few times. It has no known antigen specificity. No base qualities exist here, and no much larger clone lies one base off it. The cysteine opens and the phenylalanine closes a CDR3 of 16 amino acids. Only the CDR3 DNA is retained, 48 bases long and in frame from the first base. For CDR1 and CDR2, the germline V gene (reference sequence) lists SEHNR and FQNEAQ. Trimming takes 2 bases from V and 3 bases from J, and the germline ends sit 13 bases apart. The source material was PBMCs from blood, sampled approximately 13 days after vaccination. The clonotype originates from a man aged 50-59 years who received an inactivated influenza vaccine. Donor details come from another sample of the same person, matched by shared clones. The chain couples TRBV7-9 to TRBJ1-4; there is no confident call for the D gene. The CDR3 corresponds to CASSLITWAANEKLFF. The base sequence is TGTGCCAGCAGCTTAATCACTTGGGCCGCTAATGAAAAACTGTTTTTT.